These 32 T cell receptor beta chains were sequenced from one sample in a study of somatic mutations in cytotoxic T cells in rheumatoid arthritis (dated by TCRdb to about 2017). The library came from the immunoSEQ multiplex PCR assay. The source is immuneACCESS, and TCRdb retained only in-frame sequences with V and J called. Part of the clones is not carried over; for the studies checked, unresolved V genes explain less than half of this, and the remainder is unexplained. The sample table holds 15,000 to 20,000 clones, of which over 70% were seen once. The ten largest clones represent nearly 9% of the sample. Sequenced sample: CD8+ T cells sorted from blood. All receptors come from an adult with rheumatoid arthritis.

The chain uses TRBV7-2 and TRBJ2-3; TRBD2 matches 7 bases. In germline, CDR1 is SGHTA, CDR2 FQGNSA. The CDR3 sequence is 15 residues long. With 2 bases clipped from V and 4 bases from J, the junction kept 6 bases outside the gene matches. CDR3 residues: CASSLLGGVADTQYF. The CDR3 DNA is TGTGCCAGCAGCTTACTGGGGGGGGTTGCAGATACGCAGTATTTT.

J is TRBJ2-2 and V is TRBV10-3; no definite D call. V lost 4 bases and J lost 0, with 9 bases in between. There are 15 residues in the CDR3. CDR1 and CDR2 (germline): ENHRY, SYGVKD. The CDR3 DNA reads TGTGCCATCAGTGGCGATCCTGCGAACACCGGGGAGCTGTTTTTT. The encoded protein is CAISGDPANTGELFF.

The CDR3 DNA reads TGTGCCGTAACTAGGGGCGCGAGCTCCTACAATGAGCAGTTCTTC. It specifies CAVTRGASSYNEQFF. The chain has TRBV28 and TRBJ2-1; D could derive from TRBD1 or TRBD2 (5 bases each). This CDR3 spans 15 amino acids. Trimming shortened V by 11 bases and J by 0 bases, and 17 bases separated the two germline ends. Germline V gene sequence: CDR1 MDHEN, CDR2 SYDVKM.

This rearrangement joins TRBV29-1 to TRBJ2-2; the match to TRBD2 covers 7 bases. Germline V CDR1 and CDR2: SQVTM, ANQGSEA. V lost 3 bases, J lost 1 base, and 2 bases stayed unmatched. This CDR3 has 14 amino acids. The CDR3 here is CSVDPGGNTGELFF. CDR3 bases: TGCAGCGTTGATCCGGGGGGGAACACCGGGGAGCTGTTTTTT.

The gene calls are TRBV6-5 and TRBJ1-1; 10 nucleotides match TRBD1. Per the germline V gene, CDR1 is MNHEY and CDR2 is SVGAGI. CDR3 length: 14 amino acids. V lost 6 bases to trimming and J lost 4 bases; unmatched junction nucleotides: 5. The chain's CDR3 is CASRLGQGFTEAFF. CDR3 bases: TGTGCCAGCAGACTGGGACAGGGGTTCACTGAAGCTTTCTTT.

This clone was recorded a few times. The rearrangement uses TRBV9 and TRBJ1-1; weak D call: TRBD1 (5 bases). CDR1 SGDLS and CDR2 YYNGEE come from the germline V gene. This CDR3 has 13 amino acids. V gave up 2 bases and J gave up 3 bases, with 8 bases separating them. CDR3 DNA: TGTGCCAGCAGCGTTAGGGGTTACACTGAAGCTTTCTTT. Translation: CASSVRGYTEAFF.

V usage is TRBV14 and J usage is TRBJ2-7; D remains ambiguous. V was clipped by 4 bases and J by 6 bases, with 10 bases between them. This CDR3 is 12 amino acids long. Germline assignment: CDR1 SGHDN and CDR2 FVKESK. In nucleotides, the CDR3 is TGTGCCAGCAGCCTCGCTATCGGCGAGCAGTACTTC. It encodes CASSLAIGEQYF.

This rearrangement joins TRBV27 to TRBJ2-7; a possible D gene is TRBD2 (6 bases). This CDR3 comprises 13 residues. Trimming removed 4 bases from V and 2 bases from J, with 9 bases in between. From germline, CDR1 is MNHEY and CDR2 SMNVEV (reference sequence). CDR3 residues: CASSYGRAYEQYF. The CDR3 DNA follows: TGTGCCAGCAGTTACGGGAGAGCCTACGAGCAGTACTTC.

The CDR3 region is CASIGQRYNEQFF. The CDR3 DNA reads as TGTGCCAGTATAGGCCAGAGATACAATGAGCAGTTCTTC. The chain has TRBV19 and TRBJ2-1; D gene ambiguous. CDR1 is LNHDA and CDR2 is SQIVND in the germline V gene (reference sequence). V lost 7 bases and J lost 4, with 11 bases in between. This CDR3 comprises 13 residues. Full variable domain (missing parts from reference TRBV19 and TRBJ2-1): DGGITQSPKYLFRKEGQNVTLSCEQNLNHDAMYWYRQDPGQGLRLIYYSQIVNDFQKGDIAEGYSVSREKKESFPLTVTSAQKNPTAFYLCASIGQRYNEQFFGPGTRLTVL.

V is TRBV7-9 and J is TRBJ2-7; D gene unclear. Germline loops: CDR1 SEHNR, CDR2 FQNEAQ (reference sequence). CDR3 length: 13 residues. V was shortened by 5 bases and J by 0 bases, with 8 bases between the two germline ends. The CDR3 loop is CASSPQASYEQYF. CDR3 coding DNA: TGTGCCAGCAGCCCCCAGGCCTCCTACGAGCAGTACTTC.

V is TRBV5-1 and J is TRBJ1-2; D is unclear. Looked up from germline, CDR1 is SGHRS and CDR2 is YFSETQ. The V end lost 0 bases, the J end lost 0 bases, and 3 bases lay between the germline ends. There are 13 residues in the CDR3. The CDR3 DNA reads TGCGCCAGCAGCTTGGCAGCTAACTATGGCTACACCTTC. This codes for CASSLAANYGYTF.

The chain joins TRBV4-2 to TRBJ2-7; 9 nucleotides match TRBD2. Germline loops: CDR1 LGHNA, CDR2 YNFKEQ. J gave up 5 bases and V 1 base, and 9 bases lay outside the gene matches. CDR3 length equals 16 residues. The CDR3 DNA reads TGTGCCAGCAGCCAAGGGCTCGCGGGAGGGCCGGACGAGCAGTACTTC. Its translation: CASSQGLAGGPDEQYF.

The gene calls are TRBV7-9 and TRBJ2-1; D is unclear. V lost 1 base, J lost 9 bases, and 16 bases lay in between. CDR1 and CDR2 from the germline V gene are SEHNR and FQNEAQ (reference sequence). CDR3 length: 15 amino acids. CDR3 nucleotide sequence: TGTGCCAGCAGCTTAGTCTTGATGGTAAAAGGTGAGCAGTTCTTC. Its protein product is CASSLVLMVKGEQFF.

The V call is TRBV6-1, the J call TRBJ2-5; 12 bases line up with TRBD2. From germline, CDR1 is MNHNS and CDR2 SASEGT. The CDR3 sequence is 15 residues long. Trimming removed 2 bases from V and 2 bases from J; junction bases left unmatched: 0. Written as DNA, the CDR3 is TGTGCCAGCAGTGAACTAGCGGGGGGGCAAGAGACCCAGTACTTC. It is translated as CASSELAGGQETQYF.

This clone was counted a few times. V and J are TRBV7-8 and TRBJ1-5, with TRBD1 identical over 9 bases. The CDR3 covers 15 residues. Germline loops: CDR1 SGHVS, CDR2 FQNEAQ. Trimming took 5 bases from V and 0 from J; bases not matched to a gene: 2. CDR3 coding DNA: TGTGCCAGCAGCCGGGACAGGGTTAGCAATCAGCCCCAGCATTTT. Protein sequence: CASSRDRVSNQPQHF.

This chain connects TRBV13 to TRBJ2-7; TRBD2 aligns across 8 bases. CDR1 PRHDT and CDR2 FYEKMQ come from the germline V gene (reference sequence). J lost 7 bases, V lost 5 bases, and 1 base had no gene match. The CDR3 extends over 11 amino acids. The CDR3 nucleotides are TGTGCCAGCAGCCCGGGGGGGGAGCAGTACTTC. Translated, it gives CASSPGGEQYF.

The chain combines TRBV7-9 with TRBJ1-2; D perhaps matches TRBD1 (5 bases). Trimming stripped 7 bases from V and 6 bases from J, with 15 bases between. Germline CDR1 and CDR2: SEHNR and FQNEAQ (reference sequence). CDR3 length: 13 amino acids. The CDR3 bases are TGTGCCAGCACCTCTGACTGGGACGATGGCTACACCTTC. This translates into CASTSDWDDGYTF.

The chain is built from TRBV7-2 and TRBJ2-1, with 8 bases lining up with TRBD2. The length of the CDR3 is 16 residues. Germline assignment: CDR1 SGHTA and CDR2 FQGNSA. The ends lost 5 bases at V and 2 bases at J; junction bases unmatched: 8. The CDR3 DNA reads as TGTGCCAGCAGCCCCCCCGGAGCGGGGGCCTACAATGAGCAGTTCTTC. It yields the protein CASSPPGAGAYNEQFF.

This rearrangement joins TRBV2 to TRBJ1-2; 7 bases match TRBD1. Trimming at V came to 4 bases and at J to 4 bases, leaving 6 bases not matched to a gene. Germline V gives CDR1 SNHLY, CDR2 FYNNEI. This CDR3 spans 14 amino acids. CDR3 protein: CASSVGGGGYGYTF. CDR3 DNA sequence: TGTGCCAGCAGTGTCGGAGGGGGCGGCTATGGCTACACCTTC.

The count of this clone is one. The chain recombines TRBV27 with TRBJ1-1, with TRBD1 as a possible D gene (6 bases). CDR1 and CDR2 (germline): MNHEY, SMNVEV (reference sequence). The CDR3 spans 15 residues. V shed 6 bases and J shed 0 bases, with 14 bases lying between them. CDR3 coding DNA: TGTGCCAGCAGCCACTCGGGGACAATGAACACTGAAGCTTTCTTT. It yields the protein CASSHSGTMNTEAFF.

A single count supports this clone. The rearrangement uses TRBV27 and TRBJ2-7; no reliable D call. The V gene's germline CDR1 is MNHEY and CDR2 SMNVEV (reference sequence). This CDR3 is built from 14 residues. V lost 6 bases and J 2 bases, leaving 14 bases between the germline ends. The CDR3 bases are TGTGCCAGCAGCCTCACCGGGTACACCTACGAGCAGTACTTC. Translated, it gives CASSLTGYTYEQYF.

This chain uses TRBV29-1 with TRBJ1-2, with a tentative D call TRBD1 (5 bases). Germline loops: CDR1 SQVTM, CDR2 ANQGSEA. Trimming removed 2 bases from V and 2 bases from J, with 12 bases in between. The CDR3 extends over 14 amino acids. The CDR3 here is CSVESARANYGYTF. CDR3 nucleotides: TGCAGCGTTGAATCGGCCAGGGCCAACTATGGCTACACCTTC.

The rearrangement joins TRBV2 to TRBJ1-2, with a weak D call TRBD1 (6 bases). The CDR3 covers 18 residues. Germline lookup yields CDR1 SNHLY and CDR2 FYNNEI. Trimming stripped 0 bases from V and 5 bases from J, with 22 bases between. CDR3 amino acids: CASSEAGQGKVLGYGYTF. The CDR3 DNA follows: TGTGCCAGCAGTGAAGCTGGGCAGGGGAAAGTTCTAGGATATGGCTACACCTTC.

In its sample, this clone was seen once. V and J are TRBV7-8 and TRBJ2-3, with 7 positions matching TRBD2. Germline V CDR1 and CDR2: SGHVS, FQNEAQ. V lost 4 bases to trimming and J lost 4 bases; unmatched junction nucleotides: 8. The CDR3 runs to 15 residues. The CDR3 DNA sequence: TGTGCCAGCAGCTCATGGGAGGGCATCGCAGATACGCAGTATTTT. It encodes CASSSWEGIADTQYF.

This clone was detected only a few times. The chain couples TRBV19 to TRBJ2-7, with D perhaps TRBD1 (6 bases). Germline V gene sequence: CDR1 LNHDA, CDR2 SQIVND (reference sequence). The V gene lost 2 bases and the J gene lost 3 bases, with 8 bases spanning the gap. The CDR3 extends over 13 amino acids. The CDR3 DNA follows: TGTGCCAGTAGTATAAGGACAGACTACGAGCAGTACTTC. This gives the protein CASSIRTDYEQYF.

In DNA form, the CDR3 reads TGTGCCAGCAGCTCCCAAACTGAAGCTTTCTTT. Translating gives CASSSQTEAFF. V is TRBV11-1 and J is TRBJ1-1; no definite D call. The CDR3 consists of 11 residues. Trimming removed 4 bases at V and 5 bases at J, with 5 bases between. Germline V CDR1 and CDR2: SGHAT, FQDESV (reference sequence).

The chain has TRBV7-2 and TRBJ2-7; D is unclear. Germline CDR1 reads SGHTA; CDR2 reads FQGNSA. CDR3 length: 14 amino acids. Trimming stripped 1 base from V and 0 bases from J, with 7 bases between. The CDR3 DNA follows: TGTGCCAGCAGCTTAGAACGTATCTCCTACGAGCAGTACTTC. This encodes CASSLERISYEQYF. The variable domain in full, completed from reference TRBV7-2 and TRBJ2-7, reads GAGVSQSPSNKVTEKGKDVELRCDPISGHTALYWYRQSLGQGLEFLIYFQGNSAPDKSGLPSDRFSAERTGGSVSTLTIQRTQQEDSAVYLCASSLERISYEQYFGPGTRLTVT.

This chain uses TRBV2 with TRBJ2-7; D not resolved. Germline V gene sequence: CDR1 SNHLY, CDR2 FYNNEI. V lost 6 bases and J 2 bases, leaving 5 bases between the germline ends. CDR3 size: 11 residues. The CDR3 loop reads CASSPTYEQYF. The CDR3 DNA follows: TGTGCCAGCAGCCCTACCTACGAGCAGTACTTC.

The gene calls are TRBV6-1 and TRBJ2-7; 11 bases are shared with TRBD2. The ends lost 7 bases at V and 4 bases at J; junction bases unmatched: 9. The germline V gene encodes CDR1 MNHNS and CDR2 SASEGT. This CDR3 is built from 15 residues. The CDR3, as DNA: TGTGCCAGCAAGAATTTTAGGACTAGCGGGTACGAGCAGTACTTC. It yields the protein CASKNFRTSGYEQYF.

The chain carries TRBV5-4 and TRBJ1-3, with a weak D call TRBD1 (5 bases). The CDR3 totals 13 residues. Per the germline V gene, CDR1 is SGHNT and CDR2 is YYREEE (reference sequence). Between the trimmed V and J ends, which lost 5 bases and 3 bases, there was a span of 9 bases. In DNA, the CDR3 is TGTGCCAGCAGTTGGGACGGTGGAAACACCATATATTTT. It encodes CASSWDGGNTIYF.

The chain joins TRBV5-6 to TRBJ1-2; TRBD1 matches 10 bases. The CDR3 runs 16 residues. The ends lost 4 bases at V and 4 bases at J; junction bases unmatched: 10. The V gene's germline CDR1 is SGHDT and CDR2 YYEEEE. CDR3 in DNA: TGTGCCAGCAGCGTGGCACTGACAGGGGGCGGCTATGGCTACACCTTC. This sequence encodes CASSVALTGGGYGYTF.

The chain uses TRBV9 and TRBJ2-3; the D gene could be TRBD1 or TRBD2 (5 bases each). This CDR3 region has 14 residues. The V and J ends lost 1 base and 2 bases respectively, with 8 bases between them. CDR1 and CDR2 from the germline V gene are SGDLS and YYNGEE. The CDR3 loop reads CASSVWGYTDTQYF. CDR3 coding DNA: TGTGCCAGCAGCGTATGGGGGTACACAGATACGCAGTATTTT.